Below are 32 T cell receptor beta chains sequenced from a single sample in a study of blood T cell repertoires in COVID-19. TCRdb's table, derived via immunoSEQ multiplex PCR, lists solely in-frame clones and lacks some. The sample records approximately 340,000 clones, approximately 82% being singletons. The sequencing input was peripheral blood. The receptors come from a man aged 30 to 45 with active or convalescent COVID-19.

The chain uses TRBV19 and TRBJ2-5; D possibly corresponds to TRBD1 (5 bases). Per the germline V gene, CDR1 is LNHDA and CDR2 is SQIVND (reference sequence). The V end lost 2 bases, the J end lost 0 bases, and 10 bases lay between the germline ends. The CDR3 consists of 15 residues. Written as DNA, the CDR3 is TGTGCCAGTAGTATATTCTCGACAGACCAAGAGACCCAGTACTTC. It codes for CASSIFSTDQETQYF. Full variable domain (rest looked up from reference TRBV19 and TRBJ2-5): DGGITQSPKYLFRKEGQNVTLSCEQNLNHDAMYWYRQDPGQGLRLIYYSQIVNDFQKGDIAEGYSVSREKKESFPLTVTSAQKNPTAFYLCASSIFSTDQETQYFGPGTRLLVL.

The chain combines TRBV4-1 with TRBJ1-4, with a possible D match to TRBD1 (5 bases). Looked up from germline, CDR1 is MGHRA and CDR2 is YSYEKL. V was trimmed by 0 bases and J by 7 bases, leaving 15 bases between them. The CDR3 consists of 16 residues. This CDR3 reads CASSQERDAGSEKLFF. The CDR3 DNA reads TGCGCCAGCAGCCAAGAGAGGGACGCGGGAAGTGAAAAACTGTTTTTT.

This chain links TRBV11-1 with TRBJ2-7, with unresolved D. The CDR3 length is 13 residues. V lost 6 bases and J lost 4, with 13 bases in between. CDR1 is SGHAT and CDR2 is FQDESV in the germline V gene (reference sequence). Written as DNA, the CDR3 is TGTGCCAGCAGGGGTTTCCCGGAGTACGAGCAGTACTTC. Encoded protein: CASRGFPEYEQYF.

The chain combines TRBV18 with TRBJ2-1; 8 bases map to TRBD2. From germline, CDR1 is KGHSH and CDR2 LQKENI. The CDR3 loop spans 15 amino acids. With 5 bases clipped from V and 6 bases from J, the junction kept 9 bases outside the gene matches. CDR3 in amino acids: CASSLAGTRGNEQFF. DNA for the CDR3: TGTGCCAGCTCATTAGCCGGGACTAGGGGCAATGAGCAGTTCTTC.

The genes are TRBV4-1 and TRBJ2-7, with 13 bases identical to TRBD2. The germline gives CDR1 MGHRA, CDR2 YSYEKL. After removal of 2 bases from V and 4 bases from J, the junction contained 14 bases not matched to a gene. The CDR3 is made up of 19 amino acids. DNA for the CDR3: TGCGCCAGCAGCCAACCACAGGGACGGACTAGCGGGAGCCTTTACGAGCAGTACTTC. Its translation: CASSQPQGRTSGSLYEQYF.

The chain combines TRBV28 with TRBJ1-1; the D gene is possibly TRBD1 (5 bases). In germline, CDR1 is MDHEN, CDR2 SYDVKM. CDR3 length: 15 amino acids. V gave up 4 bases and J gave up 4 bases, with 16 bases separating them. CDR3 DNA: TGTGCCAGCAGTTACCGAACCAGGGTCCCCACTGAAGCTTTCTTT. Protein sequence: CASSYRTRVPTEAFF.

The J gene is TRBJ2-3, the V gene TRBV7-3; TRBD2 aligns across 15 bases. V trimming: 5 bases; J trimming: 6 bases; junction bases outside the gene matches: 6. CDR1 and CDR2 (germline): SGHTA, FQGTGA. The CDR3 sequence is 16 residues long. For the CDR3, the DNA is TGTGCCAGCAGCATCGGACTAGCGGGGGGGCTGGATACGCAGTATTTT. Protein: CASSIGLAGGLDTQYF.

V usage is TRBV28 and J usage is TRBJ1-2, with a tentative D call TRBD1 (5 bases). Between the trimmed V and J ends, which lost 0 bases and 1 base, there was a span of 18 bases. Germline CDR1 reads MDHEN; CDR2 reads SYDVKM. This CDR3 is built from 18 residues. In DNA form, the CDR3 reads TGTGCCAGCAGTTTATGGACAGCCCGATCAACCTTTAACTATGGCTACACCTTC. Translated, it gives CASSLWTARSTFNYGYTF.

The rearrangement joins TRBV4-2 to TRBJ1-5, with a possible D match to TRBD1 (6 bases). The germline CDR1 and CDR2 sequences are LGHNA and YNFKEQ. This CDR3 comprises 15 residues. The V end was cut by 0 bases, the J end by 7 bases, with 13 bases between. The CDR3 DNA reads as TGTGCCAGCAGCCAAGATTCGAACAGGGAGCAGCCCCAGCATTTT. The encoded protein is CASSQDSNREQPQHF.

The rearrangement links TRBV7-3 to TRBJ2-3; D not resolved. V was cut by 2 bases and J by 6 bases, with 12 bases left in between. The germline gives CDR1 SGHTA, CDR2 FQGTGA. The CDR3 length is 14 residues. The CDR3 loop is CASSLFIPPDTQYF. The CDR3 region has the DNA TGTGCCAGCAGCTTATTTATCCCCCCTGATACGCAGTATTTT.

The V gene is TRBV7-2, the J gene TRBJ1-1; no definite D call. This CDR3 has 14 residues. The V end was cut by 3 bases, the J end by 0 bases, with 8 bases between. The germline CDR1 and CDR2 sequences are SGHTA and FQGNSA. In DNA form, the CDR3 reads TGTGCCAGCAGCTTTGGAGCCATGAACACTGAAGCTTTCTTT. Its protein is CASSFGAMNTEAFF.

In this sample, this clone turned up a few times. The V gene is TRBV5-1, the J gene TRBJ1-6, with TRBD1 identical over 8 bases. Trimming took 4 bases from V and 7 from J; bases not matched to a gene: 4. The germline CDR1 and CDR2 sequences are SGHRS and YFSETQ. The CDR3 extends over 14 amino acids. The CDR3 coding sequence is TGCGCCAGCAGCACCGGGACAGGAAATTCACCCCTCCACTTT. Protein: CASSTGTGNSPLHF. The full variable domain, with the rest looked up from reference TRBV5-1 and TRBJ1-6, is KAGVTQTPRYLIKTRGQQVTLSCSPISGHRSVSWYQQTPGQGLQFLFEYFSETQRNKGNFPGRFSGRQFSNSRSEMNVSTLELGDSALYLCASSTGTGNSPLHFGNGTRLTVT.

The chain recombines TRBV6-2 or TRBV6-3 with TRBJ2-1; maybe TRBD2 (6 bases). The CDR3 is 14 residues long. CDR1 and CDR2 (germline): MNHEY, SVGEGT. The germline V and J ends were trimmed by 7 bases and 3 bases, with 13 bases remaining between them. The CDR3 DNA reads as TGTGCCAGCACCCCTGCGGGAAACTACAATGAGCAGTTCTTC. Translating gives CASTPAGNYNEQFF.

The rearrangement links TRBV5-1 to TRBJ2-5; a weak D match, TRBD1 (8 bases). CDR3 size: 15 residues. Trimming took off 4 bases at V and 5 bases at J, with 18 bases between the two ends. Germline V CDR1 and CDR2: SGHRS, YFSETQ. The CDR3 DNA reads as TGCGCCAGCAGCCCGATGACAGGGGAGGGCGAGACCCAGTACTTC. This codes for CASSPMTGEGETQYF.

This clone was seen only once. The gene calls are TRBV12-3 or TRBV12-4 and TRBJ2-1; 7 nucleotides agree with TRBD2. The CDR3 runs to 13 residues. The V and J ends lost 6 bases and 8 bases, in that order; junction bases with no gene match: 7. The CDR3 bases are TGTGCCAGCAGCCCTCGTCGGGGGGATGAGCAGTTCTTC. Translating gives CASSPRRGDEQFF.

The CDR3 bases are TGTGCCAGCAGCTCGGCCAGCGGGGGGGGAGAGACCCAGTACTTC. Protein: CASSSASGGGETQYF. The chain carries TRBV5-4 and TRBJ2-5, with 10 positions matching TRBD2. The CDR3 has 15 amino acids. V gave up 3 bases and J gave up 4 bases; unmatched junction bases: 6. From germline, CDR1 is SGHNT and CDR2 YYREEE (reference sequence).

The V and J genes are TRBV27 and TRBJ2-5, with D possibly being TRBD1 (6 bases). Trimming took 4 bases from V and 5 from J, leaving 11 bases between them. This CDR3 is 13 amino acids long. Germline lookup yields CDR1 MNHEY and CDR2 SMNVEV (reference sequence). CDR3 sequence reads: CASSWVRGETQYF. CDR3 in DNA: TGTGCCAGCAGTTGGGTCAGGGGTGAGACCCAGTACTTC.

The CDR3 spells CASSLPRVGTDTQYF. The CDR3 DNA sequence: TGTGCCAGCAGTTTACCTCGGGTTGGCACAGATACGCAGTATTTT. The chain combines TRBV7-9 with TRBJ2-3; D is uncertain. This CDR3 spans 15 amino acids. CDR1 and CDR2 (germline): SEHNR, FQNEAQ (reference sequence). Trimming pared 6 bases from V and 1 base from J, leaving 14 bases between. Drawing the rest from reference TRBV7-9 and TRBJ2-3, the complete variable domain is DTGVSQNPRHKITKRGQNVTFRCDPISEHNRLYWYRQTLGQGPEFLTYFQNEAQLEKSRLLSDRFSAERPKGSFSTLEIQRTEQGDSAMYLCASSLPRVGTDTQYFGPGTRLTVL.

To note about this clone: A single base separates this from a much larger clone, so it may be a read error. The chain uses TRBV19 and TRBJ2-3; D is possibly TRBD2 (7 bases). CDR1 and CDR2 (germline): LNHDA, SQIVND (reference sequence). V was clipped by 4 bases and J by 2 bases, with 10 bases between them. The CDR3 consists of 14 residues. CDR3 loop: CASSRAGATDTQYF. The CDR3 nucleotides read TGTGCCAGTAGTAGGGCGGGGGCCACAGATACGCAGTATTTT.

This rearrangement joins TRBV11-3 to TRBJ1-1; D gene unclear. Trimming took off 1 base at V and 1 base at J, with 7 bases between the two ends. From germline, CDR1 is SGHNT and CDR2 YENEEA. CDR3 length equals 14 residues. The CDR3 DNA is TGTGCCAGCAGCTTAGCTCGGGGGAACACTGAAGCTTTCTTT. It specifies CASSLARGNTEAFF. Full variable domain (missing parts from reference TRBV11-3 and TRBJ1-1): EAGVVQSPRYKIIEKKQPVAFWCNPISGHNTLYWYLQNLGQGPELLIRYENEEAVDDSQLPKDRFSAERLKGVDSTLKIQPAELGDSAVYLCASSLARGNTEAFFGQGTRLTVV.

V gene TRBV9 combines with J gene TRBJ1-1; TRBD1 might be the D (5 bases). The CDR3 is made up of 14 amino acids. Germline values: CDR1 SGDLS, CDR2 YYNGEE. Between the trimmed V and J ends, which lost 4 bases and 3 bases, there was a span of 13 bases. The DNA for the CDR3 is TGTGCCAGCAGCCTCCAGGGCGGTTACACTGAAGCTTTCTTT. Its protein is CASSLQGGYTEAFF.

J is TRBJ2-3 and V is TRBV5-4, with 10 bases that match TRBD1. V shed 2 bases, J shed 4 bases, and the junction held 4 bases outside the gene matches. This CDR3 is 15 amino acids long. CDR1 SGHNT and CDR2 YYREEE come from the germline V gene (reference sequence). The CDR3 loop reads CASSFWTGGPDTQYF. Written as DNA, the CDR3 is TGTGCCAGCAGCTTTTGGACAGGGGGACCAGATACGCAGTATTTT. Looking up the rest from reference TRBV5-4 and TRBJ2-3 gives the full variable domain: ETGVTQSPTHLIKTRGQQVTLRCSSQSGHNTVSWYQQALGQGPQFIFQYYREEENGRGNFPPRFSGLQFPNYSSELNVNALELDDSALYLCASSFWTGGPDTQYFGPGTRLTVL.

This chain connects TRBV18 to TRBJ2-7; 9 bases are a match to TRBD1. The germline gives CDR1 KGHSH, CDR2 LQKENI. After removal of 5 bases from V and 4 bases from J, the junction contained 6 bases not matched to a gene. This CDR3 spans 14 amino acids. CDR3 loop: CASSTGTGTYEQYF. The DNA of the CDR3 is TGTGCCAGCTCAACCGGGACAGGGACGTACGAGCAGTACTTC. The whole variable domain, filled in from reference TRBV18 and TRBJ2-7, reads NAGVMQNPRHLVRRRGQEARLRCSPMKGHSHVYWYRQLPEEGLKFMVYLQKENIIDESGMPKERFSAEFPKEGPSILRIQQVVRGDSAAYFCASSTGTGTYEQYFGPGTRLTVT.

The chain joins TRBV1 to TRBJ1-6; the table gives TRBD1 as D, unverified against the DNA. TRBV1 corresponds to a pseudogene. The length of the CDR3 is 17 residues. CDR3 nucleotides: TGCACCAGCAGCCAAGACCTTTGTCCAGGGCAAAATTCACCCCTCCACTTT. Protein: CTSSQDLCPGQNSPLHF.

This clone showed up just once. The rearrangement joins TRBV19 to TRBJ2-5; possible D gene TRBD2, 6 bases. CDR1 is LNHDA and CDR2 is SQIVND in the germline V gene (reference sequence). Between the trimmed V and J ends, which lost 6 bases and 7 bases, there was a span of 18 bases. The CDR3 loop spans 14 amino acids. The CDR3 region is CASSPSVVGGTQYF. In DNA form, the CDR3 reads TGTGCCAGTAGCCCGTCCGTTGTGGGAGGGACCCAGTACTTC.

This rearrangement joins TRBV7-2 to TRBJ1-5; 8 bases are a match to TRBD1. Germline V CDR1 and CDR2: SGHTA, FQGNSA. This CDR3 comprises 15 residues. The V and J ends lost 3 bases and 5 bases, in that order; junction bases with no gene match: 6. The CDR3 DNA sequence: TGTGCCAGCAGCTTTTCTGGGACAGGAGATCAGCCCCAGCATTTT. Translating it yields CASSFSGTGDQPQHF.

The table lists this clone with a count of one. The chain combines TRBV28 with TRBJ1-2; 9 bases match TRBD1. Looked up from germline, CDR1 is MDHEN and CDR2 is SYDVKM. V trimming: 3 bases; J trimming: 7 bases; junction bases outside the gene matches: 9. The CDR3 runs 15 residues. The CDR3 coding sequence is TGTGCCAGCAGTTTCCCAGAGGGACAGGGAAGTGGCTACACCTTC. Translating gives CASSFPEGQGSGYTF.

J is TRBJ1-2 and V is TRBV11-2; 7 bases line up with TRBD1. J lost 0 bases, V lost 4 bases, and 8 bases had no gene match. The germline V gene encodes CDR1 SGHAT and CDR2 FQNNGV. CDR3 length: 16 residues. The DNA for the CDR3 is TGTGCCAGCAGCTCCACCCGGGACAGCGCTAACTATGGCTACACCTTC. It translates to CASSSTRDSANYGYTF.

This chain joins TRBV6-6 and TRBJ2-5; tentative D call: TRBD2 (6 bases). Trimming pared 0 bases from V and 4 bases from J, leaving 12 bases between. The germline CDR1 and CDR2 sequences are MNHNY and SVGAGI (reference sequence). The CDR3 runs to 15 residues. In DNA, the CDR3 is TGTGCCAGCAGTTACTCGCATTCGGGGGTAGAGACCCAGTACTTC. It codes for CASSYSHSGVETQYF.

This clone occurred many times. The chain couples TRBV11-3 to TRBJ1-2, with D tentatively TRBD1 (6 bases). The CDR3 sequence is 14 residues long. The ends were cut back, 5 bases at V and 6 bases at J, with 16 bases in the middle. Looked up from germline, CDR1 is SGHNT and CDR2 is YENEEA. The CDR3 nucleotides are TGTGCCAGCAGCCCAGGATTGGGGGGGCATGGCTACACCTTC. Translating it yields CASSPGLGGHGYTF.

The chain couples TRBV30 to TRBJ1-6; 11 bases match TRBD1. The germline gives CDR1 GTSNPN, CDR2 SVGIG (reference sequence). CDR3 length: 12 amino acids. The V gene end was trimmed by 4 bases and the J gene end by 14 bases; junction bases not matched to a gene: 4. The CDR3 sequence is CAWTGTGGSLHF. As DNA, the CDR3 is TGTGCCTGGACCGGGACAGGGGGATCCCTCCACTTT. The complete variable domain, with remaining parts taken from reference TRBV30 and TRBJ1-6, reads SQTIHQWPATLVQPVGSPLSLECTVEGTSNPNLYWYRQAAGRGLQLLFYSVGIGQISSEVPQNLSASRPQDRQFILSSKKLLLSDSGFYLCAWTGTGGSLHFGNGTRLTVT.

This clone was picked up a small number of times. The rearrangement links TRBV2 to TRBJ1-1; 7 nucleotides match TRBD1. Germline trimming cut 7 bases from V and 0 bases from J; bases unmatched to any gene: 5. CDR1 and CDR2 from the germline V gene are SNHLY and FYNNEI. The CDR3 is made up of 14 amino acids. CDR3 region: CASIGDSLNTEAFF. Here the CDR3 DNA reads TGTGCCAGCATTGGGGACAGCTTGAACACTGAAGCTTTCTTT.